A selection of T cell receptor beta chains follows, all from one sample in a study of blood T cell repertoires in COVID-19. The repertoire was sequenced with immunoSEQ multiplex PCR; TCRdb's copy has only in-frame clones and lacks some. The repertoire holds around 280,000 clones, with 89% as singletons. Specimen: PBMCs or T cells enriched from blood (not recorded which). These receptors were obtained from a woman between 40 and 55 years old who had recovered from COVID-19. Both conserved end residues are part of each CDR3. D genes are given only for firm matches. Size tells how often a clone was seen (once, few, many) or the class of an expanded clone, and some rows leave it out.

J gene,V gene,clone size,D gene,CDR3 DNA,CDR3 protein
TRBJ2-3,TRBV3-1/TRBV3-2,once,TRBD2,TGTGCCAGCAGCCCCGGGACTAGCGGGAGGAAAGATACGCAGTATTTT,CASSPGTSGRKDTQYF
TRBJ1-1,TRBV27,-,TRBD1,TGTGCCAGCAGGCAGGGACAGTGGAACACTGAAGCTTTCTTT,CASRQGQWNTEAFF
TRBJ1-1,TRBV7-9,-,-,TGTGCCAGCAGCTTCACCGCAGGGGAAGGCACTGAAGCTTTCTTT,CASSFTAGEGTEAFF
TRBJ1-1,TRBV7-9,once,-,TGTGCCAGCAGCCGTTACACTGAAGCTTTCTTT,CASSRYTEAFF
TRBJ2-7,TRBV3-1/TRBV3-2,-,TRBD1,TGTGCCAGCAGCGGACAGGGGGCCTACGAGCAGTACTTC,CASSGQGAYEQYF
TRBJ1-6,TRBV7-9,-,TRBD1,TGTGCCAGCAGCGAAGGGACAGCGAGCTCCTATAATTCACCCCTCCACTTT,CASSEGTASSYNSPLHF
TRBJ2-7,TRBV27,few,-,TGTGCCAGCAGGGGGAACGGGGTATACGAGCAGTACTTC,CASRGNGVYEQYF
TRBJ2-5,TRBV30,-,-,TGTGCCTGGGCGGTGGGGGGTAACCAAGAGACCCAGTACTTC,CAWAVGGNQETQYF
TRBJ2-3,TRBV5-1,-,TRBD2,TGCGCCAGCAGCTTGTTGGCTAGCGGGGATTTGGATACGCAGTATTTT,CASSLLASGDLDTQYF
TRBJ2-3,TRBV7-2,-,-,TGTGCCAGCAGCTTAGTGGCCACAGGGACAGATACGCAGTATTTT,CASSLVATGTDTQYF
TRBJ1-2,TRBV5-5,-,TRBD1,TGTGCCAGCAGCTCACAGGGGATAGTAATTGGAGGCTACACCTTC,CASSSQGIVIGGYTF
TRBJ1-5,TRBV10-3,-,TRBD1,TGTGCCATCGGGGAAGGGACAGGGTACAATCAGCCCCAGCATTTT,CAIGEGTGYNQPQHF
TRBJ1-4,TRBV27,-,-,TGTGCCAGCAGTCCTCGGGGGGAAAAACTGTTTTTT,CASSPRGEKLFF
TRBJ2-7,TRBV7-2,-,TRBD2,TGTGCCAGCAGCTTAGCCCCCGGCTTGGGCGGGGGTTCCGCGATACAGCAGTACTTC,CASSLAPGLGGGSAIQQYF
TRBJ2-1,TRBV2,-,-,TGTGCCAGCAGCTACAGCGGGGAGCAGTTCTTC,CASSYSGEQFF
TRBJ2-3,TRBV5-1,-,-,TGCGCCAGCAGCTTGACGACTTTTGCAGATACGCAGTATTTT,CASSLTTFADTQYF